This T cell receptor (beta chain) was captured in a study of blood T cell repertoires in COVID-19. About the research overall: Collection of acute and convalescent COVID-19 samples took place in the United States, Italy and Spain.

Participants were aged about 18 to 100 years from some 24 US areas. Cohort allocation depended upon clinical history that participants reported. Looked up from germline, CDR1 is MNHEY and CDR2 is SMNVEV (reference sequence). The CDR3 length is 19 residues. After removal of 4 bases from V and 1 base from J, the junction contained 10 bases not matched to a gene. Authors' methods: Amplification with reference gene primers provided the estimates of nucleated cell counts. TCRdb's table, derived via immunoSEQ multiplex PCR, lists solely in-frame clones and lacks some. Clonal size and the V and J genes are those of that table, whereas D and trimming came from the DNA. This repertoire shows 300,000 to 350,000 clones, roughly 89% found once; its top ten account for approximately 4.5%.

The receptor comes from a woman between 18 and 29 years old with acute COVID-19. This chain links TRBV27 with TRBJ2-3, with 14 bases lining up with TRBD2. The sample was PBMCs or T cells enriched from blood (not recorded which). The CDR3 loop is CASSSRTSGRTMRTDTQYF. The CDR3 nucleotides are TGTGCCAGCAGTTCACGGACTAGCGGGAGGACTATGCGCACAGATACGCAGTATTTT.